What follows are 17 T cell receptor beta chains derived from one specimen sequenced in a study of control samples from healthy donors and cancer patients. Clones were read by immunoSEQ multiplex PCR, and TCRdb kept only the in-frame ones, dropping some. This repertoire shows 90,000 to 110,000 clones, roughly nine tenths found once; its top ten account for about 4.7%. Sequencing was carried out using blood. The receptors shown here come from a human donor in good health. The donor label of this sample is uncertain.

J is TRBJ2-1 and V is TRBV6-6; TRBD1 matches 9 bases. Germline CDR1 reads MNHNY; CDR2 reads SVGAGI (reference sequence). V lost 6 bases to trimming and J lost 0 bases; unmatched junction nucleotides: 3. CDR3 length: 15 residues. The CDR3 bases are TGTGCCAGCAGGCGACAGGGGGGCTCCTACAATGAGCAGTTCTTC. Protein sequence: CASRRQGGSYNEQFF.

This clone was seen just once. The V gene is TRBV6-5, the J gene TRBJ2-5; 11 bases line up with TRBD2. CDR3 size: 14 residues. V trimming: 5 bases; J trimming: 1 base; junction bases outside the gene matches: 0. The germline CDR1 and CDR2 sequences are MNHEY and SVGAGI. CDR3 nucleotide sequence: TGTGCCAGCAGTCTAGCGGGGGGCCAAGAGACCCAGTACTTC. Its translation: CASSLAGGQETQYF.

The CDR3 nucleotides are TGTGCCAGCAGTTTATCACGGGGTCTGGCTAATTCACCCCTCCACTTT. It yields the protein CASSLSRGLANSPLHF. The gene calls are TRBV27 and TRBJ1-6; D is unclear. The CDR3 runs to 16 residues. CDR1 and CDR2 (germline): MNHEY, SMNVEV (reference sequence). V was pared by 0 bases and J by 6 bases, with 12 bases between.

This chain uses TRBV5-1 with TRBJ2-3; possibly TRBD1 for D (6 bases). Trimming cost V 1 base and J 4 bases, with 16 bases left between them. Germline CDR1 is SGHRS and CDR2 is YFSETQ. This CDR3 is 16 amino acids long. The CDR3 protein is CASSLMIGGTSDTQYF. The CDR3 region has the DNA TGCGCCAGCAGCTTGATGATAGGGGGTACATCAGATACGCAGTATTTT.

The chain joins TRBV2 to TRBJ1-2; TRBD1 matches 7 bases. V shed 7 bases, J shed 6 bases, and the junction held 11 bases outside the gene matches. The length of the CDR3 is 14 residues. Looked up from germline, CDR1 is SNHLY and CDR2 is FYNNEI. The CDR3 is CASTTGALTDGYTF. CDR3 coding DNA: TGTGCCAGCACTACAGGGGCCCTAACTGATGGCTACACCTTC.

The chain uses TRBV5-1 and TRBJ2-1; D remains ambiguous. The CDR3 is made up of 16 amino acids. The germline V gene has CDR1 SGHRS and CDR2 YFSETQ. Trimming shortened V by 5 bases and J by 6 bases, and 21 bases separated the two germline ends. The CDR3 DNA follows: TGCGCCAGCAGTCGGTCCGATACAAATTGGGGCAATGAGCAGTTCTTC. Translating gives CASSRSDTNWGNEQFF.

V is TRBV14 and J is TRBJ1-1; D is undetermined. Trimming cost V 6 bases and J 6 bases, with 17 bases left between them. From germline, CDR1 is SGHDN and CDR2 FVKESK. CDR3 length: 14 residues. In nucleotides, the CDR3 is TGTGCCAGCAGTCCTTCGTGGGCAGGCTCTGAAGCTTTCTTT. This sequence encodes CASSPSWAGSEAFF. The full variable domain, with the rest looked up from reference TRBV14 and TRBJ1-1, is EAGVTQFPSHSVIEKGQTVTLRCDPISGHDNLYWYRRVMGKEIKFLLHFVKESKQDESGMPNNRFLAERTGGTYSTLKVQPAELEDSGVYFCASSPSWAGSEAFFGQGTRLTVV.

The chain links TRBV2 to TRBJ1-2, with D possibly matching TRBD1 (6 bases). Germline lookup yields CDR1 SNHLY and CDR2 FYNNEI. The CDR3 totals 13 residues. Between the trimmed V and J ends, which lost 2 bases and 5 bases, there was a span of 9 bases. The CDR3 DNA follows: TGTGCCAGCAGTGAAAGGGGGGGGTATGGCTACACCTTC. Its protein product is CASSERGGYGYTF.

The chain carries TRBV30 and TRBJ2-7; 7 nucleotides agree with TRBD1. CDR3 length: 13 residues. J lost 6 bases, V lost 2 bases, and 7 bases had no gene match. Germline CDR1 GTSNPN, CDR2 SVGIG (reference sequence). The CDR3 DNA sequence: TGTGCCTGGAGTACCCGAGGGGGCTCCGAGCAGTACTTC. Protein sequence: CAWSTRGGSEQYF.

This clone showed up just once. The chain joins TRBV5-1 to TRBJ2-7; D perhaps matches TRBD1 (5 bases). CDR3 length: 15 amino acids. The germline V gene encodes CDR1 SGHRS and CDR2 YFSETQ. Trimming stripped 3 bases from V and 2 bases from J, with 15 bases between. CDR3 sequence reads: CASSSLRDSTYEQYF. The CDR3 coding sequence is TGCGCCAGCAGCTCTCTCCGAGACAGCACCTACGAGCAGTACTTC.

J is TRBJ1-3 and V is TRBV28; 7 bases map to TRBD1. The J segment lost 7 bases and the V segment lost 5 bases, leaving 11 bases of the junction unmatched. This CDR3 comprises 15 residues. Germline CDR1 and CDR2: MDHEN and SYDVKM. The CDR3: CASSPDRVFGNTIYF. The CDR3 DNA reads as TGTGCCAGCAGTCCAGACAGGGTCTTTGGGAACACCATATATTTT. The full variable domain, with the rest looked up from reference TRBV28 and TRBJ1-3, is DVKVTQSSRYLVKRTGEKVFLECVQDMDHENMFWYRQDPGLGLRLIYFSYDVKMKEKGDIPEGYSVSREKKERFSLILESASTNQTSMYLCASSPDRVFGNTIYFGEGSWLTVV.

The rearrangement links TRBV6-1 to TRBJ1-2, with 10 nucleotides matching TRBD1. The V gene's germline CDR1 is MNHNS and CDR2 SASEGT. V shed 1 base, J shed 2 bases, and the junction held 1 base outside the gene matches. The CDR3 extends over 15 amino acids. The CDR3 sequence: CASSEEGQGNYGYTF. The CDR3 DNA reads TGTGCCAGCAGTGAAGAGGGACAGGGGAACTATGGCTACACCTTC.

This rearrangement joins TRBV11-2 to TRBJ2-7, with a possible D match to TRBD2 (5 bases). The germline gives CDR1 SGHAT, CDR2 FQNNGV. The ends were cut back, 2 bases at V and 1 base at J, with 12 bases in the middle. This CDR3 comprises 15 residues. The DNA of the CDR3 is TGTGCCAGCAGCTTAAACGCTAGCCCATCCTACGAGCAGTACTTC. This encodes CASSLNASPSYEQYF.

The rearrangement joins TRBV30 to TRBJ2-7; TRBD2 matches at 7 bases. The V segment lost 0 bases and the J segment 3 bases; nucleotides outside the gene matches: 8. The germline CDR1 and CDR2 sequences are GTSNPN and SVGIG (reference sequence). The CDR3 loop spans 15 amino acids. The DNA for the CDR3 is TGTGCCTGGAGTGTACAAGTGGGGGGGGGCTACGAGCAGTACTTC. Translated, it gives CAWSVQVGGGYEQYF. Supplemented by reference TRBV30 and TRBJ2-7, the full variable domain reads SQTIHQWPATLVQPVGSPLSLECTVEGTSNPNLYWYRQAAGRGLQLLFYSVGIGQISSEVPQNLSASRPQDRQFILSSKKLLLSDSGFYLCAWSVQVGGGYEQYFGPGTRLTVT.

Of note for this clone: Other DNA variants within this sample encode the same CDR3. The chain joins TRBV11-2 to TRBJ1-6; 9 nucleotides agree with TRBD1. Germline V lookup: CDR1 SGHAT, CDR2 FQNNGV. The CDR3 is 15 amino acids. After removal of 0 bases from V and 6 bases from J, the junction contained 0 bases not matched to a gene. This CDR3 reads CASSLETGGNSPLHF. The CDR3 DNA reads as TGTGCCAGCAGCTTAGAGACAGGGGGTAATTCACCCCTCCACTTT.

The chain couples TRBV19 to TRBJ1-5, with D possibly being TRBD1 (5 bases). This CDR3 is 15 amino acids long. Trimming removed 3 bases from V and 0 bases from J, with 9 bases in between. The germline CDR1 and CDR2 sequences are LNHDA and SQIVND (reference sequence). CDR3 protein: CASSIGGTSNQPQHF. CDR3 nucleotide sequence: TGTGCCAGTAGTATTGGAGGGACTAGCAATCAGCCCCAGCATTTT. Variable domain in full (rest from reference TRBV19 and TRBJ1-5): DGGITQSPKYLFRKEGQNVTLSCEQNLNHDAMYWYRQDPGQGLRLIYYSQIVNDFQKGDIAEGYSVSREKKESFPLTVTSAQKNPTAFYLCASSIGGTSNQPQHFGDGTRLSIL.

The genes are TRBV19 and TRBJ1-5, with 7 bases matching TRBD1. Trimming cost V 9 bases and J 0 bases; bases outside gene matches: 5. There are 14 residues in the CDR3. CDR1 LNHDA and CDR2 SQIVND come from the germline V gene (reference sequence). The CDR3 here is CARQTGNSNQPQHF. DNA for the CDR3: TGTGCCAGACAGACAGGGAATAGCAATCAGCCCCAGCATTTT.